The T cell receptor (beta chain) described here comes from a study of post-analysis software for immune sequencing data. The TCR beta cDNA libraries carried unique molecular identifiers. TCRdb re-analysed the PCR reads in MiXCR, keeping a single row per CDR3 protein. The repertoire has about 460,000 distinct CDR3 sequences, less than 45% of them found once; the top ten carry over 10%. The ends were cut back, 2 bases at V and 7 bases at J, with 11 bases in the middle. Germline V gives CDR1 LGHNA, CDR2 YSLEER. CDR3 length equals 13 residues. Study results and caveats: Five TRBV segments occurring more often in patients than controls included TRBV5-6, TRBV5-1 and TRBV20-1. By F measure, strong co-clustering occurred among samples prepared in the same batch.

Worth noting for this clonotype: Its specificity is unknown.

This receptor was identified in a girl aged 5-17 years with multiple sclerosis. Sequenced: blood. This sequence joins TRBV4-3 and TRBJ1-1; weak D call: TRBD1 (6 bases). The CDR3 sequence: CASSQYGQIEAFF. Here the CDR3 DNA reads TGCGCCAGCAGCCAATACGGACAGATTGAAGCTTTCTTT.